Listed below are T cell receptor beta chains from one sample, sequenced in a study of cytomegalovirus exposure and HLA in healthy donors. Clones were read by immunoSEQ multiplex PCR, and TCRdb kept only the in-frame ones, dropping some. The table lists approximately 80,000 clones, over 60% of them singletons. The source material was PBMCs. The receptors come from a woman between 40 and 50 years old in good health and CMV-seropositive. Both conserved end residues are part of each CDR3. D genes are given only for firm matches. The listing skips clone size in some rows; elsewhere it reads once, few, many or a size class.

v_call	d_call	clone_size	j_call	cdr3_nt	cdr3_aa
TRBV4-2	TRBD1	once	TRBJ1-2	TGTGCCAGCAGCCAAGGCCAGACAGGGCAACTCCGCTACACCTTC	CASSQGQTGQLRYTF
TRBV6-5	-	many	TRBJ1-5	TGTGCCAGCAGTCAGGGGATAACTCACCAGCCCCAGCATTTT	CASSQGITHQPQHF
TRBV15	-	-	TRBJ1-2	TGTGCCACCAGCAGAGAGGAGGGTTTGGGCTACACCTTC	CATSREEGLGYTF
TRBV7-6	TRBD2	-	TRBJ2-1	TGTGCCAGCAGCCCCCAAGGGACTAGCGGTTACAATGAGCAGTTCTTC	CASSPQGTSGYNEQFF
TRBV28	-	-	TRBJ1-5	TGTGCCAGCAGTCTGGGGTCCAGGGTCCAGCCCCAGCATTTT	CASSLGSRVQPQHF
TRBV19	-	-	TRBJ1-5	TGTGCCAGTAGTACCGAGACATATAGCAATCAGCCCCAGCATTTT	CASSTETYSNQPQHF
TRBV4-1	TRBD2	-	TRBJ2-3	TGCGCCAGCAGCACAGTAGCGGGGGACACAGATACGCAGTATTTT	CASSTVAGDTDTQYF
TRBV5-4	TRBD1	-	TRBJ2-5	TGTGCCAGCAGCTGGGGGGGGACAGGGGGCCCAGAGACCCAGTACTTC	CASSWGGTGGPETQYF
TRBV23-1	-	-	TRBJ2-7	TGCGCCAGCATTTCAGGGCTCGAGCAGTACTTC	CASISGLEQYF
TRBV2	TRBD2	-	TRBJ2-7	TGTGCCAGCAGGGGAAGGACTAGCGGGGTCTACGAGCAGTACTTC	CASRGRTSGVYEQYF
TRBV2	-	-	TRBJ1-1	TGTGCCAGCAGTGAAGTCAGGGTTGCCTCCGAAGCTTTCTTT	CASSEVRVASEAFF
TRBV10-3	-	few	TRBJ2-2	TGTGCCAGCGGAAGGGAGAGCGGCACCGGGGAGCTGTTTTTT	CASGRESGTGELFF
TRBV5-1	TRBD1	-	TRBJ2-5	TGCGCCAGCAGCGCCGGGACAGGGCTGGAGACCCAGTACTTC	CASSAGTGLETQYF
TRBV10-1	TRBD1	-	TRBJ2-1	TGCGCCAGCAGTGACCGGGGACAGCGACCGTACAATGAGCAGTTCTTC	CASSDRGQRPYNEQFF
TRBV29-1	-	-	TRBJ1-1	TGCAGCGTTGGCCGAGGACAGACTGAAGCTTTCTTT	CSVGRGQTEAFF
TRBV28	TRBD1	-	TRBJ1-1	TGTGCCAGCATCCCAGGGGGCCGAGTGGAAACTGAAGCTTTCTTT	CASIPGGRVETEAFF
TRBV5-1	-	-	TRBJ1-1	TGCGCCAGCAGCTATGGCAGTTCCCACACTGAAGCTTTCTTT	CASSYGSSHTEAFF
TRBV7-9	TRBD2	-	TRBJ2-3	TGTGCCAGCAGCGTATCCGGGACTAGGTCAGATACGCAGTATTTT	CASSVSGTRSDTQYF
TRBV30	TRBD2	-	TRBJ2-1	TGTGCCTGGGTACTAGCGGATAGATACAATGAGCAGTTCTTC	CAWVLADRYNEQFF
TRBV6-5	-	-	TRBJ2-1	TGTGCCAGCAGTTCCCGACAGAACAATGAGCAGTTCTTC	CASSSRQNNEQFF
TRBV18	TRBD1	-	TRBJ1-6	TGTGCCAGCTCACCGACAGGGGAGGATTCACCCCTCCACTTT	CASSPTGEDSPLHF
TRBV6-1	-	-	TRBJ2-3	TGTGCCAGCAGTGATCTCATCGGCACAGCCAGCACAGATACGCAGTATTTT	CASSDLIGTASTDTQYF
TRBV5-6	-	few	TRBJ2-7	TGTGCCAGCAGTGCGACCTGGACGGGGTCCTACGAGCAGTACTTC	CASSATWTGSYEQYF
TRBV7-9	TRBD2	-	TRBJ2-1	TGTGCCAGCAGCTTACCGGGAGGGGTTAGTAATGAGCAGTTCTTC	CASSLPGGVSNEQFF
TRBV10-2	TRBD2	-	TRBJ2-2	TGCGCCAGCAGGCAAGAGCGGGAGCCCGGGGAGCTGTTTTTT	CASRQEREPGELFF
TRBV6-1	TRBD2	-	TRBJ2-7	TGTGCCAGCAGACCGAGCGGGGGGACGCCCTACGAGCAGTACTTC	CASRPSGGTPYEQYF
TRBV30	-	-	TRBJ2-7	TGTGCCTGGAGCCTTGGGGGGAGCTCCTACGAGCAGTACTTC	CAWSLGGSSYEQYF
TRBV28	-	few	TRBJ1-1	TGTGCCAGCAGTCCCGCGGGACGGCAGAACACTGAAGCTTTCTTT	CASSPAGRQNTEAFF
TRBV19	TRBD1	-	TRBJ1-6	TGTGCCAGTACCCGGACAGGGGATAATTCACCCCTCCACTTT	CASTRTGDNSPLHF
TRBV29-1	-	-	TRBJ2-5	TGCAGCGTTGTCGCAACAGTGGGGACCCAGTACTTC	CSVVATVGTQYF
TRBV6-1	-	-	TRBJ2-2	TGTGCCAGCAGTGAAGGGGCCATGAACACCGGGGAGCTGTTTTTT	CASSEGAMNTGELFF
TRBV7-3	TRBD1	-	TRBJ1-1	TGTGCCAGCAGTTTCGACAGGGGCACTGAAGCTTTCTTT	CASSFDRGTEAFF
TRBV10-3	TRBD2	-	TRBJ2-5	TGTGCCAGCGAGAGTAGCGGGGTCGCAGGGGAGACCCAGTACTTC	CASESSGVAGETQYF
TRBV4-1	-	-	TRBJ1-5	TGCGCCAGCAGCCAGGTAACAGGGACGAATCAGCCCCAGCATTTT	CASSQVTGTNQPQHF
TRBV5-1	TRBD2	-	TRBJ2-5	TGCGCCAGCAGCCAAGGACTAGCGTCTGAGACCCAGTACTTC	CASSQGLASETQYF
TRBV19	TRBD1	-	TRBJ2-1	TGTGCCAGTAGTAGGGACAGGGTCTACAATGAGCAGTTCTTC	CASSRDRVYNEQFF
TRBV30	-	-	TRBJ1-4	TGTGCCTGGGGGGGACTAAGGAATGAAAAACTGTTTTTT	CAWGGLRNEKLFF
TRBV7-9	-	-	TRBJ2-1	TGTGCCAGCAGCTTAGGGGACTTCTCCTACAATGAGCAGTTCTTC	CASSLGDFSYNEQFF
TRBV28	-	-	TRBJ1-1	TGTGCCAGCAGTTTACCGGACAGGAACACTGAAGCTTTCTTT	CASSLPDRNTEAFF
TRBV4-2	-	-	TRBJ2-5	TGTGCCAGCAGCCAGTCGAAGGCAGGGCAGGGAAGAGAGACCCAGTACTTC	CASSQSKAGQGRETQYF
TRBV25-1	-	-	TRBJ1-1	TGTGCCAGCAGTGACGGGGTATTGAACACTGAAGCTTTCTTT	CASSDGVLNTEAFF
TRBV2	TRBD1	-	TRBJ2-1	TGTGCCAGCAGTGAGGACAGGGGGCCTGAGCAGTTCTTC	CASSEDRGPEQFF
TRBV10-1	TRBD1	few	TRBJ1-4	TGCGCCAGCAGTGGGGGACAGGGCGGTGAAAAACTGTTTTTT	CASSGGQGGEKLFF
TRBV5-1	-	-	TRBJ2-5	TGCGCCAGCAGCTTGCAGGGGTTGGTACAAGAGACCCAGTACTTC	CASSLQGLVQETQYF